This T cell receptor beta chain was found in a study of neoadjuvant nivolumab and ipilimumab in lung cancer (TCRdb year 2020). Context from the whole study: Nivolumab was administered intravenously at 3 mg/kg on days 1, 15 and 29, and in the combination arm ipilimumab 1 mg/kg was added on day 1 only. The major pathologic response (MPR) rate in the intention-to-treat population in each study arm was designated as the primary trial endpoint. Of the 45 or so patients with operable NSCLC treated in the trial, approximately 23 were randomized to nivolumab monotherapy and roughly 20 to nivolumab plus ipilimumab. Matched pretherapy and resected tumor pairs were analyzed from seven patients, of whom four had been treated with nivolumab and three with nivolumab plus ipilimumab. The study compared TCR repertoires in pretherapy (baseline) peripheral blood with TCR repertoires in tumors resected at surgery following neoadjuvant immune checkpoint blockade.

This clone was seen just once. The antigen it recognizes is unknown. Base qualities are not recorded, but no much larger clone differs from it by a single base. The sample's time point label, decoded: at surgical resection after neoadjuvant nivolumab +/- ipilimumab. The samples were taken from NEOSTAR, a phase 2 randomized trial in operable NSCLC that tested neoadjuvant nivolumab or nivolumab plus ipilimumab, followed by surgery. Libraries were prepared through the immunoSEQ multiplex PCR assay. The authors processed their data as follows. Repertoires were summarized by richness and clonality, and significantly expanded and contracted clones were identified between pre- and post-therapy samples. TCRdb obtained this table from immuneACCESS and retained in-frame rearrangements with V and J assigned. These tables miss some clones; where compared with another copy, unresolved V genes account for less than half of the shortfall, and the remainder is unexplained. V, J and clone size reflect that table, while D and trimming were determined from the DNA. The sample profile shows some 20,000 clones; around 79% of them were found once. The ten largest clones capture roughly 9% of the sample.

Points the paper makes about the study in general: No significant correlation was found between TCR clonality and pathologic tumor regression, and only a single major-pathologic-response sample was available for the analysis of TCR clonality versus pathologic tumor regression. A small number of samples was subjected to TCR sequencing. Greater TCR richness and clonality were observed in resected tumors than in tumor-adjacent uninvolved lung, and increases were observed in more dual-therapy-treated tumors. Richness in tumors resected after neoadjuvant therapy showed a positive correlation with pretherapy blood TCR richness (Spearman R ≈ 0.78). From pretherapy to surgery, tumor T-cell richness and clonality increased in three of three dual-therapy tumors but in only two of four nivolumab-treated tumors.

Clipping removes 6 bases from V and 3 bases from J, with 6 as the unmatched junction base count. Taken from the germline V gene, the CDR1 and CDR2 loops are MNHNS and SASEGT. The CDR3, from cysteine to phenylalanine, totals 15 residues. Only CDR3 DNA remains: 45 bases, in frame from the first base. Here the sequenced sample was tumor tissue, taken after neoadjuvant nivolumab, alone or with ipilimumab, at or shortly before surgery. The sequence was obtained from an adult with non-small cell lung cancer. The chain is assembled from TRBV6-1 and TRBJ1-3, with 9 bases in between that match TRBD1. CDR3 reads: CASRLQGAGGNTIYF. In nucleotides, the sequence is TGTGCCAGCAGGCTACAGGGGGCGGGTGGAAACACCATATATTTT.